A selection of T cell receptor beta chains follows, all from one sample in a study of Graves' ophthalmopathy and Graves' hyperthyroidism. Using its own MiXCR run on the multiplex PCR reads, TCRdb lists one record per CDR3 protein. Of approximately 210,000 distinct CDR3 sequences listed, 20% to 25% are singletons. The sequencing input was peripheral blood. These receptors were collected from a woman aged 50 to 60 with Graves' ophthalmopathy. Both conserved end residues are part of each CDR3. Clone size, where shown, is once, few, many, or a class for clones that have expanded.

abundance	v_gene	j_gene	CDR3aa
many	TRBV9	TRBJ1-1	CASSGRGRWGNTEAFF
many	TRBV6-5	TRBJ2-7	CASSFHRGIYEQYF
many	TRBV6-1	TRBJ1-1	CASSEIVRNSEAFF
-	TRBV27	TRBJ1-2	CASGRDSRLF
few	TRBV9	TRBJ1-1	CASSAATGITEAFF
-	TRBV19	TRBJ2-2	CASIRRENTGELFF
many	TRBV19	TRBJ1-1	CATRAEGAREAFF
many	TRBV19	TRBJ2-7	CASSSGQDYEQYF
few	TRBV4-1	TRBJ1-5	CASSQTADSYQPQHF
many	TRBV29-1	TRBJ2-7	CSVASQGFSVGIYEQYF
many	TRBV5-1	TRBJ1-5	CASSSTVGQPQHF
-	TRBV12-3/TRBV12-4	TRBJ1-5	CASSNAIDQPQHF
many	TRBV14	TRBJ1-6	CASSLGQFSPLHF
many	TRBV7-2	TRBJ1-3	CASSLAQGVTAGNTIYF
-	TRBV6-1	TRBJ2-7	CASRPKRGFSYEQYF
-	TRBV12-3/TRBV12-4	TRBJ2-7	CASSSRPWAYEQYF
many	TRBV5-6	TRBJ2-5	CASSKTVGKTQYF
once	TRBV24-1	TRBJ2-2	CATTGTSPGSCFF
many	TRBV29-1	TRBJ1-1	CSVLPLVSEAFF
few	TRBV11-3	TRBJ1-1	CASSLPRGTAFF
many	TRBV6-1	TRBJ2-5	CASSETITQETQYF
many	TRBV12-3/TRBV12-4	TRBJ1-1	CASSITGGSEAFF
many	TRBV19	TRBJ2-7	CASSLSRATYEQYF
many	TRBV20-1	TRBJ1-2	CSAGPQGANYGYTF
-	TRBV20-1	TRBJ1-5	CSASQAREGQPQLF
many	TRBV18	TRBJ2-5	CASLRTGRETQYF
-	TRBV5-1	TRBJ2-7	CASSPGTDGYEQYF
-	TRBV27	TRBJ1-1	CASSLSWGLMNTEAFF
many	TRBV5-4	TRBJ2-7	CATPLRDPAYEQYF
many	TRBV7-2	TRBJ2-7	CASSLQAGGTYEQYF
few	TRBV3-1	TRBJ2-2	CASSPLAGHTGEPFF
-	TRBV27	-	CASSSDRLNQPQYF
many	TRBV3-1	TRBJ2-5	CASRPDRGAGETQYF
-	TRBV6-1	TRBJ2-7	CASRKPGSPSHEQYF
once	TRBV30	TRBJ1-2	CACLTEVGYGYNF
-	TRBV6-5	TRBJ1-3	CASSWLTGTSGNTIYF
many	TRBV7-8	TRBJ2-7	CASSPTPYEQYF
many	TRBV7-8	TRBJ1-5	CASSSRGPPIGSNQPQHF
-	TRBV11-2	TRBJ2-5	CASSSLYREGRETQYF